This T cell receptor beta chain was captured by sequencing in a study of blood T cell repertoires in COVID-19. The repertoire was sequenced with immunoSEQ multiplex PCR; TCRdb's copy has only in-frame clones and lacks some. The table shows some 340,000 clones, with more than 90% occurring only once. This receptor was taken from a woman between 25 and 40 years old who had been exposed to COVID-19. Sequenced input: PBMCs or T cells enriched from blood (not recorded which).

This CDR3 reads CASIKTGVNQPQHF. In nucleotides, the CDR3 is TGTGCCAGTATTAAGACAGGGGTCAATCAGCCCCAGCATTTT. The chain uses TRBV19 and TRBJ1-5; TRBD1 agrees at 8 bases. The ends lost 7 bases at V and 3 bases at J; junction bases unmatched: 5. The CDR3 is 14 residues long. From germline, CDR1 is LNHDA and CDR2 SQIVND (reference sequence).